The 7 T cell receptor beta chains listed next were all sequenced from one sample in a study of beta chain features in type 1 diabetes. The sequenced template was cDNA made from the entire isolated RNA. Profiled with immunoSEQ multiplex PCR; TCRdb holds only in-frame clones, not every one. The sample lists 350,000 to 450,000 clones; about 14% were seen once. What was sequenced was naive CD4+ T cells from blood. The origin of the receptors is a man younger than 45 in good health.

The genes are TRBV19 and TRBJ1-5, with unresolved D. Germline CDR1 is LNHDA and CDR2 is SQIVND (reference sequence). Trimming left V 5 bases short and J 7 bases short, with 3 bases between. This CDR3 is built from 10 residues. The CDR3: CASSPQPQHF. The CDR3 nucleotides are TGTGCCAGTAGTCCCCAGCCCCAGCATTTT.

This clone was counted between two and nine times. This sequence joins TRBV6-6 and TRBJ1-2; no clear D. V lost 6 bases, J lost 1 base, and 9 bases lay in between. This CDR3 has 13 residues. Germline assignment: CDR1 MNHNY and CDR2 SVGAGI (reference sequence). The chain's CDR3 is CASSKTVNYGYTF. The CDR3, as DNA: TGTGCCAGCAGCAAGACGGTTAACTATGGCTACACCTTC.

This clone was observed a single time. This CDR3 is CASSFLPHQVAAQYF. CDR3 sequence (DNA): TGTGCCAGCAGCTTCCTACCTCATCAGGTTGCGGCCCAGTACTTC. The chain recombines TRBV7-2 with TRBJ2-5; D is unclear. Germline-derived CDR1 and CDR2 are SGHTA and FQGNSA. The ends were cut back, 3 bases at V and 9 bases at J, with 20 bases in the middle. The CDR3 is made up of 15 amino acids.

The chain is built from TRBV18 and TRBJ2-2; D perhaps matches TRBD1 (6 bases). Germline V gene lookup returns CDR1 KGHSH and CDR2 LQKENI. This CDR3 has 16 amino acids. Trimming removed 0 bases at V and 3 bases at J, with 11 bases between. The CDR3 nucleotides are TGTGCCAGCTCACCACCGGACAGTACCTACACCGGGGAGCTGTTTTTT. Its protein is CASSPPDSTYTGELFF.

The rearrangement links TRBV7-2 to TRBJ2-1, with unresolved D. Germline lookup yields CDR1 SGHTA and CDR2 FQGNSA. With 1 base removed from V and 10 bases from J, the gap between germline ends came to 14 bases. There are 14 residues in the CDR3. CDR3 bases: TGTGCCAGCAGCTTAGAAATCGCGCAGCGAGAGCAGTTCTTC. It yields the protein CASSLEIAQREQFF.

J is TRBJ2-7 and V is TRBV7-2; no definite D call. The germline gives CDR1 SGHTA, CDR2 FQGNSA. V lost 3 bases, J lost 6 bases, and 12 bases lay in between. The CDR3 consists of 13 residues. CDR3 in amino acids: CASSFEVKGEQYF. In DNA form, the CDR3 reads TGTGCCAGCAGCTTTGAGGTGAAGGGCGAGCAGTACTTC.

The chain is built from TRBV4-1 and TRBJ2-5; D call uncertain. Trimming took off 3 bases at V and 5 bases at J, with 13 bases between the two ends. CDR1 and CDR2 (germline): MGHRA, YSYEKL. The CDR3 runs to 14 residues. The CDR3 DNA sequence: TGCGCCAGCAGCCAGGAAACGGCCTGGGAGACCCAGTACTTC. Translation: CASSQETAWETQYF.